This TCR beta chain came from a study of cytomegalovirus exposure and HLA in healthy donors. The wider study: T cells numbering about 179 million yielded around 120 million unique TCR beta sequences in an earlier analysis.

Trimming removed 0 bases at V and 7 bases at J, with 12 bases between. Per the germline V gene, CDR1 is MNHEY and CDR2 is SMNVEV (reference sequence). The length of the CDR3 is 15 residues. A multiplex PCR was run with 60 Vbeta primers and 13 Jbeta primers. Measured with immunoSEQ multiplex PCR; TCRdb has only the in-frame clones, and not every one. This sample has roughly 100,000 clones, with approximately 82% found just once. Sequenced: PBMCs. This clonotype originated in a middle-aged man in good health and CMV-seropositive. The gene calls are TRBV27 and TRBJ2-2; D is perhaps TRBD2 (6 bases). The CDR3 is CASSLSLREFGELFF. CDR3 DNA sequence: TGTGCCAGCAGTTTATCTCTTCGGGAGTTCGGGGAGCTGTTTTTT.